A single sample is the source of the 29 T cell receptor beta chains below, sequenced in a study of identical twins. One entry per CDR3 protein results from TCRdb running MiXCR on the 5' RACE reads. The repertoire includes roughly 1.6 million distinct CDR3 sequences, around 29% of them detected once, and more than 0.25% sits in the top ten. Material: cord blood. The receptors stem from a newborn girl in good health.

V usage is TRBV5-4 and J usage is TRBJ2-5; tentatively, D is TRBD2 (7 bases). V was cut by 0 bases and J by 2 bases, with 14 bases left in between. The CDR3 runs to 16 residues. Germline V gives CDR1 SGHNT, CDR2 YYREEE (reference sequence). CDR3 protein: CASSLAWGGLQETQYF. In DNA, the CDR3 is TGTGCCAGCAGCTTGGCATGGGGGGGCCTTCAAGAGACCCAGTACTTC.

The gene calls are TRBV27 and TRBJ2-3; the D is unclear. V lost 3 bases and J lost 6, with 10 bases in between. The CDR3 loop spans 13 amino acids. Germline V gives CDR1 MNHEY, CDR2 SMNVEV (reference sequence). The CDR3 here is CASSFPHGDTQYF. The CDR3 region has the DNA TGTGCCAGCAGTTTCCCCCATGGGGATACGCAGTATTTT.

This clonotype was detected many times. This rearrangement joins TRBV2 to TRBJ2-7; D is ambiguous. This CDR3 contains 10 residues. The germline V gene encodes CDR1 SNHLY and CDR2 FYNNEI. Trimming took off 7 bases at V and 1 base at J, with 2 bases between the two ends. CDR3 in amino acids: CASTSYEQYF. The CDR3 DNA is TGTGCCAGCACTTCCTACGAGCAGTACTTC. Full variable domain (outside the CDR3, taken from reference TRBV2 and TRBJ2-7): EPEVTQTPSHQVTQMGQEVILRCVPISNHLYFYWYRQILGQKVEFLVSFYNNEISEKSEIFDDQFSVERPDGSNFTLKIRSTKLEDSAMYFCASTSYEQYFGPGTRLTVT.

This clonotype was seen only a few times. The chain links TRBV2 to TRBJ2-5; the match to TRBD2 covers 10 bases. V gave up 6 bases and J gave up 5 bases; unmatched junction bases: 9. The CDR3 extends over 15 amino acids. Germline V gives CDR1 SNHLY, CDR2 FYNNEI. The CDR3 spells CASSSSGLAMETQYF. CDR3 nucleotides: TGTGCCAGCAGCTCCTCGGGACTAGCGATGGAGACCCAGTACTTC.

This clonotype was detected ten times or more. The rearrangement links TRBV20-1 to TRBJ2-5; D not resolved. Looked up from germline, CDR1 is DFQATT and CDR2 is SNEGSKA (reference sequence). Between the trimmed V and J ends, which lost 3 bases and 0 bases, there was a span of 8 bases. The CDR3 is made up of 13 amino acids. The CDR3 region is CSARPPYQETQYF. The CDR3 DNA reads as TGCAGTGCTAGGCCCCCGTACCAAGAGACCCAGTACTTC.

As for this clonotype: One end of the junction is discordant with germline, which a read error may explain. V usage is TRBV7-2 and J usage is TRBJ2-3; possible D gene TRBD1, 6 bases. Germline-derived CDR1 and CDR2 are SGHTA and FQGNSA. The CDR3 is 13 amino acids. The CDR3, as DNA: TGTGCCAGCAGCGACAGGAGCACAGGTACGCAGTATTTT. As protein: CASSDRSTGTQYF.

The chain joins TRBV2 to TRBJ2-3; a possible D gene is TRBD2 (6 bases). V lost 6 bases and J 2 bases, leaving 12 bases between the germline ends. CDR1 is SNHLY, CDR2 FYNNEI, per germline. There are 14 residues in the CDR3. Here the CDR3 reads CASSLAWNTDTQYF. The CDR3 DNA reads TGTGCCAGCAGCCTAGCGTGGAACACAGATACGCAGTATTTT.

The chain carries TRBV7-9 and TRBJ2-5, with D perhaps matching TRBD1 (5 bases). This CDR3 comprises 15 residues. Germline assignment: CDR1 SEHNR and CDR2 FQNEAQ (reference sequence). Trimming shortened V by 2 bases and J by 5 bases, and 15 bases separated the two germline ends. CDR3: CASSLFLVAGETQYF. DNA of the CDR3: TGTGCCAGCAGCTTATTCCTTGTGGCAGGGGAGACCCAGTACTTC.

This clonotype was counted ten times or more. This chain uses TRBV2 with TRBJ2-7, with D perhaps matching TRBD1 (5 bases). The CDR3 has 11 amino acids. Trimming removed 7 bases at V and 4 bases at J, with 8 bases between. CDR1 and CDR2 from the germline V gene are SNHLY and FYNNEI. CDR3 nucleotide sequence: TGTGCCAGCATCCAGGGTTACGAGCAGTACTTC. This encodes CASIQGYEQYF. The entire variable domain, with the rest obtained from reference TRBV2 and TRBJ2-7, is as follows: EPEVTQTPSHQVTQMGQEVILRCVPISNHLYFYWYRQILGQKVEFLVSFYNNEISEKSEIFDDQFSVERPDGSNFTLKIRSTKLEDSAMYFCASIQGYEQYFGPGTRLTVT.

V is TRBV20-1 and J is TRBJ1-1; D perhaps matches TRBD1 (6 bases). This CDR3 has 14 amino acids. The germline CDR1 and CDR2 sequences are DFQATT and SNEGSKA (reference sequence). Trimming took 5 bases from V and 1 from J, leaving 14 bases between them. Written as DNA, the CDR3 is TGCAGTGCTCCTCAAGGGGGAGGGAACACTGAAGCTTTCTTT. Translation: CSAPQGGGNTEAFF.

The chain uses TRBV7-9 and TRBJ2-5; TRBD2 agrees at 11 bases. Germline lookup yields CDR1 SEHNR and CDR2 FQNEAQ (reference sequence). This CDR3 has 19 residues. Losses at the gene ends were 4 bases for V and 2 bases for J; bases not matched to a gene: 15. The CDR3 loop is CASSSSPGGLAGGQETQYF. The DNA of the CDR3 is TGTGCCAGCAGCTCATCCCCCGGGGGGCTAGCGGGGGGTCAAGAGACCCAGTACTTC.

This clonotype was counted between two and nine times. This chain uses TRBV6-2 or TRBV6-3 with TRBJ1-6, with D hard to call. Germline loops: CDR1 MNHEY, CDR2 SVGEGT. The CDR3 loop spans 17 amino acids. Trimming stripped 0 bases from V and 0 bases from J, with 9 bases between. The CDR3 loop is CASSYSNWSSYNSPLHF. CDR3 DNA: TGTGCCAGCAGTTACTCCAATTGGAGCTCCTATAATTCACCCCTCCACTTT.

This chain uses TRBV7-9 with TRBJ2-3; D not certain. V lost 5 bases and J 4 bases, leaving 10 bases between the germline ends. Germline V gene data show CDR1 as SEHNR and CDR2 as FQNEAQ (reference sequence). The CDR3 runs 13 residues. In nucleotides, the CDR3 is TGTGCCAGCAGCCTCCATCCTCCAGATACGCAGTATTTT. Its protein product is CASSLHPPDTQYF.

This clonotype appeared a few times. This chain joins TRBV6-5 and TRBJ1-4; 10 bases match TRBD1. Trimming took 0 bases from V and 8 from J; bases not matched to a gene: 3. The germline V gene encodes CDR1 MNHEY and CDR2 SVGAGI. The CDR3 runs to 15 residues. CDR3 in amino acids: CASSYSDRGHEKLFF. CDR3 nucleotides: TGTGCCAGCAGTTACTCTGACAGGGGGCACGAAAAACTGTTTTTT.

Points on this clonotype: A read error may explain this, as a much larger clone is one base away. The J gene is TRBJ2-5, the V gene TRBV10-3; no clear D. V shed 2 bases and J shed 4 bases, with 5 bases lying between them. Per germline, CDR1 ENHRY and CDR2 SYGVKD. The CDR3 has 12 amino acids. CDR3 nucleotides: TGTGCCATCAGTGAGGTTGGAGAGACCCAGTACTTC. This sequence encodes CAISEVGETQYF.

This clonotype showed up just a few times. V is TRBV3-1 and J is TRBJ2-5; 9 nucleotides match TRBD1. CDR3 length: 15 amino acids. V trimming: 6 bases; J trimming: 3 bases; junction bases outside the gene matches: 8. Germline V lookup: CDR1 LGHDT, CDR2 YNNKEL (reference sequence). The CDR3 DNA follows: TGTGCCAGCAGTCACCCCCGGGACAGGGAAGAGACCCAGTACTTC. Amino acid sequence: CASSHPRDREETQYF.

This chain uses TRBV4-1 with TRBJ2-1; perhaps TRBD2 as D (6 bases). The CDR3 runs to 14 residues. From germline, CDR1 is MGHRA and CDR2 YSYEKL. Trimming left V 1 base short and J 7 bases short, with 11 bases between. CDR3 bases: TGCGCCAGCAGCCAAGCCGGGACTCCGAATGAGCAGTTCTTC. Translating gives CASSQAGTPNEQFF.

The table lists this clonotype with a few counts. The rearrangement uses TRBV20-1 and TRBJ1-6, with TRBD1 identical over 10 bases. Germline V gene sequence: CDR1 DFQATT, CDR2 SNEGSKA (reference sequence). This CDR3 spans 15 amino acids. V lost 2 bases to trimming and J lost 5 bases; unmatched junction nucleotides: 3. CDR3 sequence: CSARKGTGDNSPLHF. The CDR3, as DNA: TGCAGTGCTAGAAAAGGGACAGGGGATAATTCACCCCTCCACTTT.

This rearrangement joins TRBV6-5 to TRBJ2-1; D is uncertain. Trimming removed 4 bases at V and 7 bases at J, with 14 bases between. CDR3 size: 14 residues. CDR1 and CDR2 from the germline V gene are MNHEY and SVGAGI. CDR3 nucleotide sequence: TGTGCCAGCAGTTCACGACCAGGTGGGAATGAGCAGTTCTTC. Translated, it gives CASSSRPGGNEQFF.

This sequence joins TRBV20-1 and TRBJ2-1, with D tentatively TRBD2 (7 bases). V lost 3 bases and J 4 bases, leaving 13 bases between the germline ends. Germline-derived CDR1 and CDR2 are DFQATT and SNEGSKA (reference sequence). The CDR3 is 14 residues long. The DNA of the CDR3 is TGCAGTGCTAGCGGGGGGCGGGAATACAATGAGCAGTTCTTC. It specifies CSASGGREYNEQFF.

This clonotype turned up a few times. The J gene is TRBJ1-1, the V gene TRBV18; the D gene is possibly TRBD1 (6 bases). The length of the CDR3 is 14 residues. Germline-derived CDR1 and CDR2 are KGHSH and LQKENI. The V end was cut by 1 base, the J end by 4 bases, with 10 bases between. The CDR3 protein is CASSPLDRFTEAFF. The CDR3 DNA is TGTGCCAGCTCACCACTAGACAGGTTCACTGAAGCTTTCTTT.

This clonotype has a handful of counts. CDR3 loop: CSASYTAGLRYNEQYF. DNA of the CDR3: TGCAGTGCTAGCTATACGGCGGGCCTACGCTACAATGAGCAGTACTTC. The chain has TRBV20-1 and TRBJ2-7; D perhaps matches TRBD2 (5 bases). The CDR3 totals 16 residues. Germline V CDR1 and CDR2: DFQATT, SNEGSKA (reference sequence). Trimming removed 3 bases at V and 7 bases at J, with 25 bases between.

This clonotype turned up a few times. The rearrangement uses TRBV25-1 and TRBJ2-5; D gene uncertain. The CDR3 length is 16 residues. V dropped 3 bases and J dropped 2 bases, with 16 bases sitting between them. Germline CDR1 reads MGHDK; CDR2 reads SYGVNS. This CDR3 reads CASSESGAAYQETQYF. The CDR3 coding sequence is TGTGCCAGCAGTGAGAGTGGCGCCGCCTATCAAGAGACCCAGTACTTC.

This chain connects TRBV20-1 to TRBJ2-5; perhaps TRBD2 as D (6 bases). The V gene's germline CDR1 is DFQATT and CDR2 SNEGSKA (reference sequence). Trimming removed 1 base from V and 2 bases from J, with 14 bases in between. This CDR3 has 15 amino acids. This CDR3 is CSARASRGSQETQYF. The DNA for the CDR3 is TGCAGTGCTAGAGCCTCCCGGGGGAGTCAAGAGACCCAGTACTTC.

This clonotype appeared a few times. This chain links TRBV6-5 with TRBJ1-1, with a weak D call TRBD1 (5 bases). V lost 2 bases and J lost 1, with 14 bases in between. Germline loops: CDR1 MNHEY, CDR2 SVGAGI. The CDR3 consists of 16 residues. CDR3 in amino acids: CASSYVAGLKNTEAFF. The DNA of the CDR3 is TGTGCCAGCAGTTACGTTGCAGGGTTGAAGAACACTGAAGCTTTCTTT.

This clonotype was detected a few times. The chain couples TRBV21-1 to TRBJ2-5. TRBV21-1 is a listed pseudogene. The CDR3 spans 15 residues. This CDR3 reads CASSKGPVDQETQYF. The CDR3 DNA sequence: TGTGCCAGCAGCAAAGGCCCAGTGGACCAAGAGACCCAGTACTTC.

The gene calls are TRBV28 and TRBJ1-6; the D gene is possibly TRBD1 (6 bases). Per germline, CDR1 MDHEN and CDR2 SYDVKM. The CDR3 has 14 residues. The V end was cut by 5 bases, the J end by 5 bases, with 10 bases between. In nucleotides, the CDR3 is TGTGCCAGCAGTGGACCAGGGGATAATTCACCCCTCCACTTT. Its translation: CASSGPGDNSPLHF.

This clonotype was seen more than once but under ten times. This chain uses TRBV3-1 with TRBJ2-7; D assignment may be TRBD1 or TRBD2 (5 bases each). The CDR3 totals 17 residues. The V and J ends lost 1 base and 3 bases respectively, with 19 bases between them. The germline V gene has CDR1 LGHDT and CDR2 YNNKEL (reference sequence). In DNA form, the CDR3 reads TGTGCCAGCAGCCAAGGGGGGTTGAGGGATAAGTTCTACGAGCAGTACTTC. It encodes CASSQGGLRDKFYEQYF.

The sample holds a few counts of this clonotype. The rearrangement links TRBV6-1 to TRBJ2-6; 8 positions agree with TRBD1. The V and J ends lost 6 bases and 3 bases, in that order; junction bases with no gene match: 4. The CDR3 length is 15 residues. Germline lookup yields CDR1 MNHNS and CDR2 SASEGT. CDR3 DNA: TGTGCCAGCAGAATACAGGGGGTTGGGGCCAACGTCCTGACTTTC. Its protein is CASRIQGVGANVLTF.